Each of the 20 T cell receptor beta chains below was sequenced from the same sample in a study of human T cells and chemical hapten exposure. TCRdb re-derived calls from the 5' RACE reads in MiXCR, one entry per CDR3 protein. This sample has about 140,000 distinct CDR3 sequences, with 4.1% found just once. Total RNA came from unfractionated whole blood. Every receptor here comes from a female donor in good health.

This clonotype was counted ten times or more. The chain carries TRBV29-1 and TRBJ2-7, with D possibly TRBD2 on 5 matching bases. From germline, CDR1 is SQVTM and CDR2 ANQGSEA. This CDR3 has 14 residues. The V end was cut by 5 bases, the J end by 3 bases, with 17 bases between. CDR3 protein: CSVQARRGVYEQYF. The CDR3 DNA is TGCAGCGTTCAAGCCCGCCGGGGTGTCTACGAGCAGTACTTC.

The CDR3 loop reads CSARIKGTGDTGELFF. The CDR3 coding sequence is TGCAGTGCGCGCATAAAAGGGACAGGGGACACCGGGGAGCTGTTTTTT. The chain carries TRBV20-1 and TRBJ2-2, with 10 bases identical to TRBD1. V lost 6 bases and J lost 3; bases outside the gene matches: 10. The CDR3 has 16 amino acids. The germline V gene encodes CDR1 DFQATT and CDR2 SNEGSKA (reference sequence).

This clonotype came up many times. The chain employs TRBV5-6 and TRBJ2-5, with D tentatively TRBD1 (6 bases). This CDR3 region has 16 residues. The germline gives CDR1 SGHDT, CDR2 YYEEEE. V dropped 4 bases and J dropped 2 bases, with 18 bases sitting between them. The chain's CDR3 is CASSPRKDSGQETQYF. The CDR3, as DNA: TGTGCCAGCAGCCCCCGGAAGGACAGCGGACAAGAGACCCAGTACTTC.

The chain uses TRBV9 and TRBJ2-7, with TRBD2 identical over 13 bases. Germline V CDR1 and CDR2: SGDLS, YYNGEE. This CDR3 is built from 14 residues. Trimming removed 2 bases from V and 5 bases from J; junction bases left unmatched: 1. The CDR3 spells CASSVGLAGNEQYF. DNA of the CDR3: TGTGCCAGCAGCGTGGGACTAGCGGGGAACGAGCAGTACTTC.

This clonotype has just a few counts. The chain employs TRBV3-1 and TRBJ1-1; TRBD1 is a possible D gene (5 bases). Germline V gives CDR1 LGHDT, CDR2 YNNKEL (reference sequence). The germline V and J ends were trimmed by 5 bases and 0 bases, with 10 bases remaining between them. The CDR3 loop spans 14 amino acids. CDR3 protein: CASSVRQLNTEAFF. The DNA for the CDR3 is TGTGCCAGCAGCGTTCGACAGTTGAACACTGAAGCTTTCTTT.

This clonotype was seen repeatedly, ten times or more. V gene TRBV11-2 combines with J gene TRBJ1-1; the D gene is possibly TRBD1 (5 bases). The germline gives CDR1 SGHAT, CDR2 FQNNGV. V was cut by 6 bases and J by 4 bases, with 18 bases left in between. The CDR3 runs 15 residues. The CDR3 region has the DNA TGTGCCAGCAGTTCTCCGGGACCCTCGACCACTGAAGCTTTCTTT. It yields the protein CASSSPGPSTTEAFF.

This clonotype was counted ten times or more. The V call is TRBV2, the J call TRBJ1-2; TRBD1 aligns across 8 bases. Germline V gene data show CDR1 as SNHLY and CDR2 as FYNNEI. The CDR3 length is 15 residues. After removal of 4 bases from V and 4 bases from J, the junction contained 8 bases not matched to a gene. Here the CDR3 DNA reads TGTGCCAGCAGTGTTGGGGCAGGGGGCCTCTATGGCTACACCTTC. Its translation: CASSVGAGGLYGYTF.

In this sample, this clonotype turned up many times. The chain's CDR3 is CATRPGQWNTGELFF. The CDR3 region has the DNA TGTGCCACCCGCCCTGGCCAGTGGAACACCGGGGAGCTGTTTTTT. The V call is TRBV6-6, the J call TRBJ2-2; no reliable D call. Trimming cost V 10 bases and J 1 base, with 16 bases left between them. The CDR3 extends over 15 amino acids. Germline V CDR1 and CDR2: MNHNY, SVGAGI (reference sequence).

In the case of this clonotype: With a much larger clone just one base away, this may be a read error. The V call is TRBV5-5, the J call TRBJ2-3; D may be TRBD1 or TRBD2 (5 bases each). Germline V lookup: CDR1 SGHKS, CDR2 YYEKEE (reference sequence). The CDR3 consists of 15 residues. With 4 bases removed from V and 1 base from J, the gap between germline ends came to 13 bases. The CDR3 DNA is TGTGCCAGCAGCACGGGACGTCTCGGCACAGATACGCAGTATTTT. Its protein product is CASSTGRLGTDTQYF.

This clonotype was seen repeatedly, ten times or more. The chain uses TRBV5-1 and TRBJ1-3; 10 positions agree with TRBD1. CDR1 and CDR2 from the germline V gene are SGHRS and YFSETQ. The J segment lost 0 bases and the V segment lost 4 bases, leaving 4 bases of the junction unmatched. The CDR3 is 16 residues long. The CDR3 nucleotides are TGCGCCAGCAGCACGACAGGGGGCGACTCTGGAAACACCATATATTTT. Translation: CASSTTGGDSGNTIYF.

There are many counts of this clonotype. The rearrangement joins TRBV3-1 to TRBJ2-3; possibly TRBD2 for D (7 bases). Germline lookup yields CDR1 LGHDT and CDR2 YNNKEL (reference sequence). The CDR3 covers 19 residues. The V end was cut by 5 bases, the J end by 3 bases, with 27 bases between. This CDR3 reads CASSAAVPWEGGRTDTQYF. In DNA, the CDR3 is TGTGCCAGCAGCGCCGCCGTCCCCTGGGAGGGGGGACGAACAGATACGCAGTATTTT.

This clonotype was picked up a small number of times. CDR3 in DNA: TGTGCTAGTGGCCCGGACAGTCACGAGCAGTACTTC. It specifies CASGPDSHEQYF. V is TRBV12-5 and J is TRBJ2-7; D perhaps matches TRBD1 (6 bases). The V gene's germline CDR1 is LGHNT and CDR2 FRNRAP. There are 12 residues in the CDR3. V gave up 6 bases and J gave up 5 bases, with 11 bases separating them. The full variable domain, its missing parts supplied by reference TRBV12-5 and TRBJ2-7, is DARVTQTPRHKVTEMGQEVTMRCQPILGHNTVFWYRQTMMQGLELLAYFRNRAPLDDSGMPKDRFSAEMPDATLATLKIQPSEPRDSAVYFCASGPDSHEQYFGPGTRLTVT.

In this sample, this clonotype turned up many times. The chain uses TRBV12-3 or TRBV12-4 and TRBJ2-6; TRBD2 agrees at 9 bases. V was clipped by 6 bases and J by 0 bases; unmatched bases: 6. The CDR3 has 17 residues. As DNA, the CDR3 is TGTGCCAGCAGGCTGACTAGCGGTGGCTCTGGGGCCAACGTCCTGACTTTC. Translation gives CASRLTSGGSGANVLTF.

The chain links TRBV29-1 to TRBJ2-3; D unclear. The CDR3 extends over 15 amino acids. V lost 7 bases and J 2 bases, leaving 19 bases between the germline ends. Germline-derived CDR1 and CDR2 are SQVTM and ANQGSEA. DNA of the CDR3: TGCAGCGCAAGCGCCCACCGGGCTACCACAGATACGCAGTATTTT. Its protein is CSASAHRATTDTQYF.

Details on this clonotype: A much larger clone sits a single nucleotide away, making a read error possible. The chain uses TRBV6-9 and TRBJ2-5; 9 bases are shared with TRBD1. This CDR3 region has 15 residues. V lost 6 bases to trimming and J lost 5 bases; unmatched junction nucleotides: 10. CDR1 is MNHGY and CDR2 is SVAAGI in the germline V gene. Here the CDR3 DNA reads TGTGCCAGCAGGATTAAAACAGGGGGCCAGGAGACCCAGTACTTC. This translates into CASRIKTGGQETQYF.

This clonotype has at least ten counts. This rearrangement joins TRBV5-1 to TRBJ1-1; D uncertain. Per germline, CDR1 SGHRS and CDR2 YFSETQ. The CDR3 spans 14 residues. Between the trimmed V and J ends, which lost 1 base and 8 bases, there was a span of 15 bases. CDR3 in amino acids: CASSLNVRTPEAFF. The CDR3 coding sequence is TGCGCCAGCAGCTTGAACGTAAGGACTCCCGAAGCTTTCTTT.

This clonotype was recorded many times. The chain joins TRBV3-1 to TRBJ2-5; no definite D call. The CDR3 is made up of 15 amino acids. Germline V CDR1 and CDR2: LGHDT, YNNKEL (reference sequence). Between the trimmed V and J ends, which lost 0 bases and 4 bases, there was a span of 12 bases. CDR3 sequence (DNA): TGTGCCAGCAGCCAAGATAAGGGAAGGGTAGAGACCCAGTACTTC. Translating it yields CASSQDKGRVETQYF.

Only a few counts were recorded for this clonotype. The V call is TRBV5-6, the J call TRBJ2-1, with 11 bases aligning to TRBD1. V was pared by 4 bases and J by 4 bases, with 7 bases of the junction left unmatched. Germline V lookup: CDR1 SGHDT, CDR2 YYEEEE. The CDR3 has 16 residues. This chain's CDR3 is CASSLGTGGRYNEQFF. The CDR3 DNA is TGTGCCAGCAGCCTGGGGACAGGGGGGAGGTACAATGAGCAGTTCTTC.

This clonotype has a count of ten or more. This CDR3 reads CASSLGLAGINTGELFF. In DNA form, the CDR3 reads TGCGCCAGCAGCCTAGGACTAGCGGGGATAAACACCGGGGAGCTGTTTTTT. The rearrangement joins TRBV5-1 to TRBJ2-2, with TRBD2 matching over 12 bases. V shed 4 bases and J 2 bases; nucleotides not matched to a gene: 6. The CDR3 runs 17 residues. In germline, CDR1 is SGHRS, CDR2 YFSETQ.

This clonotype has more than one count but fewer than ten. V gene TRBV6-2 or TRBV6-3 combines with J gene TRBJ2-3; no definite D call. This CDR3 has 14 residues. The V gene lost 0 bases and the J gene lost 5 bases, with 9 bases spanning the gap. CDR1 and CDR2 from the germline V gene are MNHEY and SVGEGT. CDR3 protein: CASSYSCEEDTQYF. CDR3 coding DNA: TGTGCCAGCAGTTACTCGTGTGAAGAAGATACGCAGTATTTT.